This TCR beta chain was recorded in a study of blood T cell repertoires in COVID-19. Study-level background: COVID-19 samples from acute and convalescent phases originated in the United States, Italy and Spain. Nucleic acid was either cDNA or gDNA, and it came from T cells, B-cell-depleted T cells, or PBMCs.

Germline V CDR1 and CDR2: SGHTS, YDEGEE. The CDR3 spans 15 residues. V was cut by 2 bases and J by 3 bases, with 14 bases left in between. In the source study's methods: Amplification with reference gene primers provided the estimates of nucleated cell counts. The table came from immunoSEQ multiplex PCR; TCRdb's copy has only in-frame clones and leaves some out. The D gene and trimming were derived from the DNA, and the V and J assignments and clone size from that table. Among about 270,000 clones listed, 88% were seen once. The clonotype was recovered from a man aged 60-69 years who had recovered from COVID-19. Source material: peripheral blood. The V and J genes are TRBV5-8 and TRBJ1-2; tentative D call: TRBD1 (5 bases). The CDR3 region has the DNA TGTGCCAGCAGCTTCGACCGCGGGGCCCACTATGGCTACACCTTC. It encodes CASSFDRGAHYGYTF.